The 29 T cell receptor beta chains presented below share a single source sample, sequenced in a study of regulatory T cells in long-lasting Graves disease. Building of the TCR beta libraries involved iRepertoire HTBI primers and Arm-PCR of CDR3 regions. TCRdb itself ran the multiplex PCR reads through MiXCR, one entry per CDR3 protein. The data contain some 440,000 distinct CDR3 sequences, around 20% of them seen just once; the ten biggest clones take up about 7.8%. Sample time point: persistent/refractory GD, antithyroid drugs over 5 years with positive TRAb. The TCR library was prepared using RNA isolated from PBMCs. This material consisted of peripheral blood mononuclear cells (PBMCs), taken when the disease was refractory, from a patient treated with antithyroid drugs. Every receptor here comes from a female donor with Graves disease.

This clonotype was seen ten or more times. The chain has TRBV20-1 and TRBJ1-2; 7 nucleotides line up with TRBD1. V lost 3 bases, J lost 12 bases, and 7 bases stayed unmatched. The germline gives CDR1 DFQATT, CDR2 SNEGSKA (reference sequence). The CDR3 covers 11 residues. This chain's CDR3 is CSARFTGADTF. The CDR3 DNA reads TGCAGTGCTAGGTTCACAGGGGCGGACACCTTC.

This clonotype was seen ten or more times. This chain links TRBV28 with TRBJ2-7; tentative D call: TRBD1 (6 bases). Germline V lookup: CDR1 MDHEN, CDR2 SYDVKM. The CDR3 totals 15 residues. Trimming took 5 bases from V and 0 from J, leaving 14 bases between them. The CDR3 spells CASSPLGQSSYEQYF. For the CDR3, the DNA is TGTGCCAGCAGTCCCCTCGGACAGAGCTCCTACGAGCAGTACTTC.

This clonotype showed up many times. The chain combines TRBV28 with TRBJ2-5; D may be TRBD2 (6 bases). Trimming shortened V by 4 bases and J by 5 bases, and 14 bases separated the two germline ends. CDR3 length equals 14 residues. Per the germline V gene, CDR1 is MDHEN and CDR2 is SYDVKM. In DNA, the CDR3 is TGTGCCAGCAGTTCCCCTTCGGGGGTTGAGACCCAGTACTTC. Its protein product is CASSSPSGVETQYF.

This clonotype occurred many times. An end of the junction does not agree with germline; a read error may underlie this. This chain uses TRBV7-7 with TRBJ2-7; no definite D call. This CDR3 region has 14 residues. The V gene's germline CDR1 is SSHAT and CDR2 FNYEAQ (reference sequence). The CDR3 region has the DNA TGTGCTAGCACCACGACGGGCCTCCGGGTCGAGCAGTACTTC. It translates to CASTTTGLRVEQYF. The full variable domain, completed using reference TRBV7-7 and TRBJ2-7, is GAGVSQSPRYKVTKRGQDVTLRCDPISSHATLYWYQQALGQGPEFLTYFNYEAQPDKSGLPSDRFSAERPEGSISTLTIQRTEQRDSAMYRCASTTTGLRVEQYFGPGTRLTVT.

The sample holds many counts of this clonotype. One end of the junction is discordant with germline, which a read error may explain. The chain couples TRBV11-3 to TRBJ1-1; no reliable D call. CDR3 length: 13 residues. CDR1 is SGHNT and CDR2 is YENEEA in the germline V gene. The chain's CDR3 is CASSLVSGTEAFF. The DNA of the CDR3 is TGTGCCAGCAGTTTAGTATCCGGCACTGAAGCTTTCTTT.

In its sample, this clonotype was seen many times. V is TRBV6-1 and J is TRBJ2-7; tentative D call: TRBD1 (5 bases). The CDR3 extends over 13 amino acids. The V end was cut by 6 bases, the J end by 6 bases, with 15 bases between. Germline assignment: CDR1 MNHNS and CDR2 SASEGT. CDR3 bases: TGTGCCAGCAGCAATTTAAAGGGGCTCGAGCAGTACTTC. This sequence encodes CASSNLKGLEQYF.

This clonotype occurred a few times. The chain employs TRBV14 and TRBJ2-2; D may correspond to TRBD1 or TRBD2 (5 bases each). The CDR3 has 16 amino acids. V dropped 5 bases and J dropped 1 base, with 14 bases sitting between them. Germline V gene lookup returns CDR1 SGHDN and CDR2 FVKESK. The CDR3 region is CASSDRGAGNTGELFF. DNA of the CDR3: TGTGCCAGCAGCGACCGTGGGGCGGGGAACACCGGGGAGCTGTTTTTT.

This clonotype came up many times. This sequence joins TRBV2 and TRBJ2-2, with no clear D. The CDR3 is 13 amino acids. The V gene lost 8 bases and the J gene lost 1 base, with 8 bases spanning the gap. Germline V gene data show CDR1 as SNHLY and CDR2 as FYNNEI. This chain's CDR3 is CASGSRNTGELFF. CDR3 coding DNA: TGTGCCAGCGGTTCGAGGAACACCGGGGAGCTGTTTTTT.

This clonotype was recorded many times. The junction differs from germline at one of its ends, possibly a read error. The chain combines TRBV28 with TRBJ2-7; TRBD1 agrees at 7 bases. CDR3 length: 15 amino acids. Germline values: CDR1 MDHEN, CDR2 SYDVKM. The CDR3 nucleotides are TGTGCCAGCAGTGAAAGACAGGGCTCCAGATTGAAGGAGCACTTC. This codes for CASSERQGSRLKEHF.

Here the CDR3 reads CASSFGGYYEQYF. The CDR3 DNA is TGTGCCAGCAGCTTTGGCGGCTACTACGAGCAGTACTTC. V and J are TRBV11-3 and TRBJ2-7; D ambiguous. The CDR3 is 13 residues long. Germline V lookup: CDR1 SGHNT, CDR2 YENEEA. The V gene lost 3 bases and the J gene lost 3 bases, with 9 bases spanning the gap.

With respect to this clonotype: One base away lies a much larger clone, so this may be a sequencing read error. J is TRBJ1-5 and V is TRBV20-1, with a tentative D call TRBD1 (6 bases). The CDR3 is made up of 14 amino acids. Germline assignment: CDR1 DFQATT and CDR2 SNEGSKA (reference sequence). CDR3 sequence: CSAGRGGSNQSQHF. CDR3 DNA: TGCAGTGCTGGGAGAGGGGGGAGCAATCAGTCCCAGCATTTT.

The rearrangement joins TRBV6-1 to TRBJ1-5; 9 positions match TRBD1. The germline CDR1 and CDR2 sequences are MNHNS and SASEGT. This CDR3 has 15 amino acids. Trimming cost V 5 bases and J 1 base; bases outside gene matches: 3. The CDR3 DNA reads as TGTGCCAGCAGTAAACAGGGGGCGAGCAATCAGCCCCAGCATTTT. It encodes CASSKQGASNQPQHF.

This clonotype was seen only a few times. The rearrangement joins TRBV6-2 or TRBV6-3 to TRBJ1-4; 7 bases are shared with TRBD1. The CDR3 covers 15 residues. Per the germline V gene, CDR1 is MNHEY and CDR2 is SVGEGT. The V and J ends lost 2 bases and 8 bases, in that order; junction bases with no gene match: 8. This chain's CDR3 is CASSYQQGQGEKLFF. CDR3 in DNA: TGTGCCAGCAGTTACCAACAGGGGCAAGGGGAAAAACTGTTTTTT.

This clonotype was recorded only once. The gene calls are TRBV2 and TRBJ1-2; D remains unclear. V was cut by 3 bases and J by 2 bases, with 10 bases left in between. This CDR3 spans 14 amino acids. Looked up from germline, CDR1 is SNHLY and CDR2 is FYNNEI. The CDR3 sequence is CASSDGQSNYGYTF. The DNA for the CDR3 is TGTGCCAGCAGTGATGGGCAAAGCAACTATGGCTACACCTTC.

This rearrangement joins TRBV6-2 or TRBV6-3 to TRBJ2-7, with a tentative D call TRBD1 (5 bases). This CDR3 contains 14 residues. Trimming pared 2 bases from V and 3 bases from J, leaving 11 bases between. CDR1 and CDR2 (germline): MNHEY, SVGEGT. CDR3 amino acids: CASSYATDLYEQYF. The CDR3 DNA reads TGTGCCAGCAGTTACGCGACAGACCTCTACGAGCAGTACTTC.

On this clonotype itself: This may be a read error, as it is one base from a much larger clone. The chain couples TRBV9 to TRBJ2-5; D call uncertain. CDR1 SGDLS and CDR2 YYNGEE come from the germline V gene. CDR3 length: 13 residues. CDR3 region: CASSPYSPETQHF. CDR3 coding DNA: TGTGCCAGCTCACCATATAGTCCAGAGACCCAGCACTTC.

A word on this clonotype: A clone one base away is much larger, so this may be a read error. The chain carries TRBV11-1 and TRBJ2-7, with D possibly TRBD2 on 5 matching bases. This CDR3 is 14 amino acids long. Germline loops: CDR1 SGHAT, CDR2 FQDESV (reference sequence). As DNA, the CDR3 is TGTACCAGCAGCTTAGGAGACTACGCCTACGAGCAGTACTTC. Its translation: CTSSLGDYAYEQYF.

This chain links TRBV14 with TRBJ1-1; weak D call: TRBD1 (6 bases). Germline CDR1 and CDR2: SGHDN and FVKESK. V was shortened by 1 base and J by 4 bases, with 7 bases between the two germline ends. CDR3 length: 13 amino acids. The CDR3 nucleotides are TGTGCCAGCAGCCAAGGGGGGCTCACTGAAGCTTTCTTT. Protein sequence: CASSQGGLTEAFF.

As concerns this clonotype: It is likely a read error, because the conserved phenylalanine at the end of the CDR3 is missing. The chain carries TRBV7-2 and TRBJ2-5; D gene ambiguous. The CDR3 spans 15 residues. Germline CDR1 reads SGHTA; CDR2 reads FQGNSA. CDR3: CASSEYLGQVETQYS. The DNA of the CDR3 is TGCGCCAGCAGCGAATACCTCGGGCAGGTGGAGACCCAGTACTCC.

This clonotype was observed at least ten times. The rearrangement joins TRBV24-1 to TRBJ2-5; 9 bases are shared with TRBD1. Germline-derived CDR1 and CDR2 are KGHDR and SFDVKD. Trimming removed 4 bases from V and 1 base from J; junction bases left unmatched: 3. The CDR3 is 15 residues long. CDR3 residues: CATSDLTGGQETQYF. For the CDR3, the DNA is TGTGCCACCAGTGACCTGACAGGGGGCCAAGAGACCCAGTACTTC.

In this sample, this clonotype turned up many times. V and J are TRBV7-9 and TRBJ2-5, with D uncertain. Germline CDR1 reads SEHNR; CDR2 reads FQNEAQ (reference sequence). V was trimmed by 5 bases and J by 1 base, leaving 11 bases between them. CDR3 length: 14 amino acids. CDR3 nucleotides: TGTGCCAGCAGCAGCCGGTTCGGCCAAGAGACCCAGTACTTC. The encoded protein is CASSSRFGQETQYF.

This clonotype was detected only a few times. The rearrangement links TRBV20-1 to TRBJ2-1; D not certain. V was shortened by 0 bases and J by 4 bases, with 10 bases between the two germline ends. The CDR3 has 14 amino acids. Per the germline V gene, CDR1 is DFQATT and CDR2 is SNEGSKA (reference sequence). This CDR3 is CSARDLREYNEQFF. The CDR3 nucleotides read TGCAGTGCTAGAGATCTAAGAGAGTACAATGAGCAGTTCTTC.

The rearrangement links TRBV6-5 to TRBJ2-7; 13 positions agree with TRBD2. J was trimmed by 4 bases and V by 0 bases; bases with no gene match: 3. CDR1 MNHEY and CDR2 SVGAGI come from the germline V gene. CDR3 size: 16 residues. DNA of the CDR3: TGTGCCAGCAGTTACTCCCCGACTAGCGGGAGGTACGAGCAGTACTTC. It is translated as CASSYSPTSGRYEQYF.

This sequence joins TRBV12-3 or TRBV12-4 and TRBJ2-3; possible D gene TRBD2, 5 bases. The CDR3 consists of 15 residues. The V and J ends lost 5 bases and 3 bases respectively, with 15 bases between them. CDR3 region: CASSPGAVSTDTQYF. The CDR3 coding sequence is TGTGCCAGCAGTCCTGGAGCGGTATCGACAGATACGCAGTATTTT.

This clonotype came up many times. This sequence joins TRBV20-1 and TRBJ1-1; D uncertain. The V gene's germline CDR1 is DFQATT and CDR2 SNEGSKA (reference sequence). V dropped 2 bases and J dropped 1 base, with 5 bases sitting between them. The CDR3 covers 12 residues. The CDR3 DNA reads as TGCAGTGCTAGAATAGGGAACACTGAAGCTTTCTTT. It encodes CSARIGNTEAFF.

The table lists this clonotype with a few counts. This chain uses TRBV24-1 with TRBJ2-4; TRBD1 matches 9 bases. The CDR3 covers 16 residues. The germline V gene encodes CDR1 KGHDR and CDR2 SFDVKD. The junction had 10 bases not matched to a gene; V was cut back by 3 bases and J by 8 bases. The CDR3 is CATSDPTGGDRDIQYF. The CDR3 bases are TGTGCCACCAGTGATCCCACAGGGGGGGACAGGGACATTCAGTACTTC.

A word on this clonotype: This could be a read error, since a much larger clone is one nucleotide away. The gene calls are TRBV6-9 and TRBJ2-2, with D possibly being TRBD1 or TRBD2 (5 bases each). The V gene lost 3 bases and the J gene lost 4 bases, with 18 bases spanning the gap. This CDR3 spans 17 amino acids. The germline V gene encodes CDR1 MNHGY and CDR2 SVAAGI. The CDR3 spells CASSYQGRIIATGELFF. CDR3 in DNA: TGTGCCAGCAGTTACCAGGGACGAATAATAGCCACCGGGGAGCTGTTTTTT.

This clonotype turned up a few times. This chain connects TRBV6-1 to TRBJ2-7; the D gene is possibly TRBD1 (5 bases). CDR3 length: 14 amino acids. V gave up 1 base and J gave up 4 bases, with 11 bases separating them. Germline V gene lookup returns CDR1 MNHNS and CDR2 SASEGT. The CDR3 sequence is CASSEGRAMYEQYF. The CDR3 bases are TGTGCCAGCAGTGAAGGCAGGGCTATGTACGAGCAGTACTTC.

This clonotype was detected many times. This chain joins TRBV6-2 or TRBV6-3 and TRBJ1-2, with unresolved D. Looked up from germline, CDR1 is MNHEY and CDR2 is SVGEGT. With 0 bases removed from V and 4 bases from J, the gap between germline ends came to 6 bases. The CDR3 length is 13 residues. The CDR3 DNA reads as TGTGCCAGCAGTTACTCGAGGATCTATGGCTACACCTTC. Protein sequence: CASSYSRIYGYTF.